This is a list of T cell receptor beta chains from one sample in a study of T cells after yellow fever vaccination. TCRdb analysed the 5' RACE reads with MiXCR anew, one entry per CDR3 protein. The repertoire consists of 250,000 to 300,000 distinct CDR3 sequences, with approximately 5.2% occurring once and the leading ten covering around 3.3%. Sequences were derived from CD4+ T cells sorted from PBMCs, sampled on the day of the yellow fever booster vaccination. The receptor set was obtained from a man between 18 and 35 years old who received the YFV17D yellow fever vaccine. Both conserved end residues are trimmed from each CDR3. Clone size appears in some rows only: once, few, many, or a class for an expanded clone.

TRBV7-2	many	ASSFGGDFTDTQY
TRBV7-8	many	ASSLTVTDTGELF
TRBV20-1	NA	SARDGGMNTEAF
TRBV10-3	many	ATGTGMNTEAF
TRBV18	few	ASSATGDQNQPQH
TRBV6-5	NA	ASSDPGRLNTEAF
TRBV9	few	ASSVSQFNEKLF
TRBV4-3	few	ASSRGREREQF
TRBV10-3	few	AISEWGQNQETQY
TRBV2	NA	ASSSQGQGRVGYT
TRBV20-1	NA	SASPSPPVNTEAF
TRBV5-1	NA	ASSLFATNEKLF
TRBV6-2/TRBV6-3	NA	ASSFQGAPEQF
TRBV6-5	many	ASSTQLPTDTQY
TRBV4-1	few	ASSQVPGQGYGNTIY
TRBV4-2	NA	ASSQPGGSNYGYT
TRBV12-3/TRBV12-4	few	ASIWGTANQPQH
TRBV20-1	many	SARDGRTFSPLH
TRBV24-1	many	ATAASGADYGYT
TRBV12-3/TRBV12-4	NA	ASSRTGFAKNIQY
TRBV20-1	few	SAALGPKRDTQY
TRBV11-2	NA	ASSLGGQNEKLF
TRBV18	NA	ASSPQQGHTEAF
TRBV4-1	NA	ASSQPRASGSNQPQH
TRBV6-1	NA	ASIGTRSDNEQF
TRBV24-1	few	ATSDVAGPGDTQY
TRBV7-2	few	ASSLEWGAPYEQY
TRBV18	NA	ASSPEKQETQY
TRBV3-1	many	ASRSRGVDTQY
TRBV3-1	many	ASSILGETYEQY
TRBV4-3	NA	ASRYVKGSSNYGYT
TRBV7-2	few	ASSPYREKLF
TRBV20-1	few	SARGLGGVIQETQY
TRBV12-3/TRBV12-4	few	ASSYAPYTEAF
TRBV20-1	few	SASSGQMGNQPQH
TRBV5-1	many	ASSRGQAVSGELF
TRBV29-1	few	SVSQGGSNQPQH
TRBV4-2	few	ASSPRSGYEQF
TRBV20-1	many	SAPRAGNTIY
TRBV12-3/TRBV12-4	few	ASKDQMNTEAF
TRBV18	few	ASSPPDRSGTEAF